This TCR beta chain came from a study of control samples from healthy donors and cancer patients. V trimming: 3 bases; J trimming: 0 bases; junction bases outside the gene matches: 2. Germline CDR1 and CDR2: MRHNA and SNTAGT. The CDR3 is 15 amino acids. The protocol was immunoSEQ multiplex PCR, while the TCRdb copy is restricted to in-frame clones and leaves out a portion. The table shows more than 85,000 clones, with around 89% occurring only once. The V gene is TRBV6-4, the J gene TRBJ2-3; 8 nucleotides match TRBD2. The receptor was isolated from a woman aged 50 to 65 in good health. Material for sequencing was blood. The CDR3 nucleotides read TGTGCCAGCAGTGAGAGCGGGGGAAGCACAGATACGCAGTATTTT. Translated: CASSESGGSTDTQYF.